This T cell receptor beta chain was profiled in a study of shared clonotypes between healthy human individuals. In the study overall: The study used three CD4 naive, three CD4 memory, two CD8 naive and one CD8 memory plate per donor.

The germline CDR1 and CDR2 sequences are SGHVS and FQNEAQ. The CDR3 has 16 residues. V shed 4 bases and J 8 bases; nucleotides not matched to a gene: 12. CD45RO-negative, CCR7-positively selected cells formed the naive CD8 fraction, excluding terminally differentiated effector memory CD45RA+ cells. All donors were Caucasian adults living in Nashville, Tennessee. Replicate sorted-subset PCRs were loaded with roughly 200 ng DNA, 30,000 to 35,000 T cell genomes. Here immunoSEQ multiplex PCR was the method, and the copy in TCRdb shows in-frame clones only, minus some. The sample records around 2.1 million clones, just over 90% being singletons.

The chain recombines TRBV7-8 with TRBJ2-1; TRBD2 matches at 9 bases. The sequence came from a man younger than 30 in good health. Some clones in this sample may be carry-over from other donors' samples. The sequenced sample was naive CD8+ T cells from PBMCs. In DNA form, the CDR3 reads TGTGCCAGCAGCTCACTAACGGGACTAGCCGTGTATGAGCAGTTCTTC. This codes for CASSSLTGLAVYEQFF. Full variable domain (outside the CDR3, taken from reference TRBV7-8 and TRBJ2-1): GAGVSQSPRYKVAKRGQDVALRCDPISGHVSLFWYQQALGQGPEFLTYFQNEAQLDKSGLPSDRFFAERPEGSVSTLKIQRTQQEDSAVYLCASSSLTGLAVYEQFFGPGTRLTVL.